This T cell receptor (beta chain) came from a study of blood T cell repertoires in COVID-19. The CDR3 sequence is 15 residues long. This clone appeared once. Measured with immunoSEQ multiplex PCR; TCRdb has only the in-frame clones, and not every one. Among roughly 180,000 clones listed, about 82% were seen once. The gene calls are TRBV21-1 and TRBJ2-3; TRBD2 reflects the table's D call only, with no check against the DNA. TRBV21-1 is recorded as a pseudogene. The clonotype originates from a woman aged 30 to 39 who had recovered from COVID-19. Sequencing was performed on PBMCs or T cells enriched from blood (not recorded which). The CDR3 DNA follows: TGTGCCAGCAAGAAAGCGGGAGTCTCCACAGATACGCAGTATTTT. It specifies CASKKAGVSTDTQYF.